The clone carrying this T cell receptor beta chain was seen a few times. In germline, CDR1 is MNHNY, CDR2 SVGAGI (reference sequence). Trimming cost V 6 bases and J 4 bases, with 21 bases left between them. The CDR3 loop spans 16 amino acids. The sample belongs to a study of blood T cell repertoires in COVID-19. Overall study context: PBMCs, B-cell-depleted T cells, or T cells provided the cDNA or gDNA that made up the material.

Per the study methods: By means of reference gene primer amplification, nucleated cell counts were estimated. Repertoires were generated with immunoSEQ multiplex PCR, while TCRdb's copy carries only in-frame clones and drops some. Clonal size and the V and J genes are those of that table, whereas D and trimming came from the DNA. The sample shows some 110,000 clones, more than 75% of them seen only once. The rearrangement uses TRBV6-6 and TRBJ1-2, with D tentatively TRBD1 (5 bases). The sequenced sample was peripheral blood. This TCR came from a human donor in a cohort sampled during active COVID-19. CDR3: CASSYSDDRSRYGYTF. The CDR3 nucleotides read TGTGCCAGCAGCTACAGTGACGACAGATCTCGCTATGGCTACACCTTC.